This T cell receptor beta chain was recorded in a study of T cell responses to AZD1222 COVID-19 vaccine. Study observations and caveats: Regions 160-218 and 743-854 held dominance among vaccine-associated CD4 TCRs, which spanned spike. Sampling that yielded the repertoires occurred only after the peak T cell response.

With respect to this clone: Its matching antigen is unknown.

Data came from immunoSEQ multiplex PCR; TCRdb stores just in-frame clones and leaves some out. The sample lists some 180,000 clones; 90% to 95% were seen once. The TCR originated in an adult who received the MenACWY meningococcal vaccine as a control. The sample in question was peripheral blood, obtained 28 days after the second dose of the MenACWY control vaccine.

CDR3 sequence: CASRQGTILNYGYTF. The CDR3 coding sequence is TGTGCCAGTAGGCAGGGCACTATCTTAAACTATGGCTACACCTTC. V usage is TRBV19 and J usage is TRBJ1-2, with D perhaps matching TRBD1 (5 bases). The germline V gene encodes CDR1 LNHDA and CDR2 SQIVND (reference sequence). CDR3 size: 15 residues. The germline V and J ends were trimmed by 6 bases and 2 bases, with 16 bases remaining between them.